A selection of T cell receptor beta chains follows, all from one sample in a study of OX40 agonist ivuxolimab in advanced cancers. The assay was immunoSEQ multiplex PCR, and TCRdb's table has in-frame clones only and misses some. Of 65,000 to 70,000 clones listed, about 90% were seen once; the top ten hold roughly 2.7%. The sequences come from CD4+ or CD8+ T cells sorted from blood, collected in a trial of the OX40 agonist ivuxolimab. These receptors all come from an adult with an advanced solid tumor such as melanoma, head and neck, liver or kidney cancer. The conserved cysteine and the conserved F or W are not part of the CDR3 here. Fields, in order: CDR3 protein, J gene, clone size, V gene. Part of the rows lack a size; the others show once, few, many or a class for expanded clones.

ASSSRDTYNEQF TRBJ2-1 NA TRBV18
ASAPQGLTEAF TRBJ1-1 NA TRBV6-1
ASSLGQGYEQY TRBJ2-7 NA TRBV10-1
ASRGGSGGGSYNEQF TRBJ2-1 NA TRBV2
ASSSTVFEAF TRBJ1-1 NA TRBV28
ASSWDSRYGYT TRBJ1-2 NA TRBV27
ASIRPGTYNEQF TRBJ2-1 NA TRBV6-1
ASSLVGYHEQF TRBJ2-1 once TRBV7-2
ASEFGNSYEQY TRBJ2-7 NA TRBV2
ANSLGRTAIQTQY TRBJ2-5 NA TRBV7-2
ASSRQDRATNEKLF TRBJ1-4 NA TRBV5-6
ASSFGSPTGSPYEQY TRBJ2-7 once TRBV7-6
AWTYTGELF TRBJ2-2 NA TRBV30
ASSQDGRGGDRGQDYGYT TRBJ1-2 NA TRBV4-3
ASSLDSTNQPQH TRBJ1-5 NA TRBV7-9
ASSQGQADTQY TRBJ2-3 NA TRBV5-6
ASSDSRTGYEQY TRBJ2-7 NA TRBV6-6
ASSLAIAADTQY TRBJ2-3 NA TRBV5-1
ASSFRLAGAREQY TRBJ2-7 NA TRBV11-2
ASSRTGAPYGYT TRBJ1-2 NA TRBV6-5
ASSLDPPAQF TRBJ2-1 few TRBV5-1
ASSSRMGEQF TRBJ2-1 NA TRBV7-2